The clone carrying this T cell receptor (beta chain) was recorded at least ten times. Around 300 ng DNA, tens of thousands of T cell genomes, went into unsorted PBMC replicate PCRs. Libraries were prepared by immunoSEQ multiplex PCR; TCRdb keeps only in-frame clonotypes and omits some of them. The sample holds about 490,000 clones; over 70% are singletons and the top ten take roughly 13%. This entry comes from a study of shared clonotypes between healthy human individuals. The CDR3 sequence is 13 residues long. The V gene's germline CDR1 is MDHEN and CDR2 SYDVKM. Trimming pared 5 bases from V and 5 bases from J, leaving 10 bases between.

V gene TRBV28 combines with J gene TRBJ1-5, with D unresolved. Input material: PBMCs. The sequence was collected from a woman aged 40 to 50 in good health. Some clones in this sample may be carry-over from other donors' samples. The CDR3, as DNA: TGTGCCAGCAGTGCCTTTGGGGATCAGCCCCAGCATTTT. Its protein product is CASSAFGDQPQHF.